This is a list of T cell receptor beta chains from one sample in a study of Ad26.COV2.S vaccination and SARS-CoV-2 variants. The protocol was immunoSEQ multiplex PCR, while the TCRdb copy is restricted to in-frame clones and leaves out a portion. The table has about 350,000 clones, around 89% seen once. Specimen: peripheral blood, collected in a trial of Ad26.COV2.S vaccine versus placebo. The receptor set was obtained from a person between 18 and 60 years old who received the Ad26.COV2.S COVID-19 vaccine or a placebo. Both conserved end residues are part of each CDR3. A D gene is named only where the DNA matches it firmly. Rows give clone size only sometimes, using once, few, many, or a class for an expanded clone.

V	J	D	size	DNA	CDR3
TRBV24-1	TRBJ2-5	-	-	TGTGCCACCAGTGAGAACACCAGGGGAAGCGAGACCCAGTACTTC	CATSENTRGSETQYF
TRBV2	TRBJ2-7	-	once	TGTGCCAGCAGAACAGGGAGCTCCTACGAGCAGTACTTC	CASRTGSSYEQYF
TRBV6-5	TRBJ2-5	-	-	TGTGCCAGCAGTTACTCTCCCGGAGGCCAAGAGACCCAGTACTTC	CASSYSPGGQETQYF
TRBV15	TRBJ1-3	-	once	TGTGCCACCAGCACCACCCGCTCTGGAAACACCATATATTTT	CATSTTRSGNTIYF
TRBV20-1	TRBJ2-1	TRBD2	few	TGCAGTGCTAGTCCCAGCGGGGGGGCCGTCAATGAGCAGTTCTTC	CSASPSGGAVNEQFF
TRBV6-6	TRBJ1-5	-	-	TGTGCCAGCAGTTACACTGACAGTATTCAGCCCCAGCATTTT	CASSYTDSIQPQHF
TRBV30	TRBJ1-4	-	-	TGTGCCTGGAGTGTTTGGGGGTCCGCAACTAATGAAAAACTGTTTTTT	CAWSVWGSATNEKLFF
TRBV9	TRBJ1-2	-	-	TGTGCCAGCAGCGAGGGAGGAGGGAACTATGGCTACACCTTC	CASSEGGGNYGYTF
TRBV6-5	TRBJ2-1	TRBD2	-	TGTGCCAGCAGTTACTCCAGCGGGAGTAAGGGTGAGCAGTTCTTC	CASSYSSGSKGEQFF
TRBV27	TRBJ1-4	TRBD1	-	TGTGCCAGCAGTACCTCGACAGGGCTGAATGAAAAACTGTTTTTT	CASSTSTGLNEKLFF
TRBV18	TRBJ1-4	TRBD1	-	TGTGCCAGCTCACCACCCCAGGGGGGGTTGGAAAAACTGTTTTTT	CASSPPQGGLEKLFF
TRBV10-3	TRBJ2-7	-	-	TGTGCCATCAGTGAGTCGAGCCAGGGGCTTGTGCAGTACTTC	CAISESSQGLVQYF
TRBV7-9	TRBJ1-2	-	few	TGTGCCAGCACCGAAGCCCTCAAAAACTATGGCTACACCTTC	CASTEALKNYGYTF
TRBV10-3	TRBJ1-3	-	-	TGTGCCATCAGTGATCTAGATTCTGGAAACACCATATATTTT	CAISDLDSGNTIYF
TRBV29-1	TRBJ1-1	-	-	TGCAGCGTTGCGGGACGGTTGAACACTGAAGCTTTCTTT	CSVAGRLNTEAFF
TRBV2	TRBJ1-1	TRBD1	once	TGTGCCAGCAAGAGGACAGGGATGAACACTGAAGCTTTCTTT	CASKRTGMNTEAFF
TRBV5-6	TRBJ2-4	-	-	TGTGCCAGCAGCTTGGGCAGGGTGGCCAAAAACATTCAGTACTTC	CASSLGRVAKNIQYF
TRBV30	TRBJ1-4	-	-	TGTGCCTGGAGTGTACGGCCGCCCTCTAATGAAAAACTGTTTTTT	CAWSVRPPSNEKLFF
TRBV27	TRBJ1-5	TRBD1	-	TGTGCCAGCAGTTCGACAGGGGATTGGGGTCAGCCCCAGCATTTT	CASSSTGDWGQPQHF
TRBV6-2/TRBV6-3	TRBJ2-7	TRBD2	-	TGTGCCAGCAGTTACTCGAAATTGAGCGGGGTAAGCTCCTACGAGCAGTACTTC	CASSYSKLSGVSSYEQYF
TRBV6-1	TRBJ1-4	-	once	TGTGCCAGCAGTGAAGCATGGGACCCTAATGAAAAACTGTTTTTT	CASSEAWDPNEKLFF
TRBV28	TRBJ2-6	-	-	TGTGCCAGCAGTTTATCCCGGTTTTTGGGGGCTGGGGCCAACGTCCTGACTTTC	CASSLSRFLGAGANVLTF
TRBV27	TRBJ2-1	-	-	TGTGCCAGCAGTTACTCCCGGGGTGGTCAGCAGTTCTTC	CASSYSRGGQQFF
TRBV5-1	TRBJ2-5	TRBD2	-	TGCGCCAGCAGCTGGGGGGGTCGGGAGACCCAGTACTTC	CASSWGGRETQYF
TRBV19	TRBJ1-5	-	-	TGTGCCAGTAGTAATAACATCCATCAGCCCCAGCATTTT	CASSNNIHQPQHF
TRBV28	TRBJ1-5	-	-	TGTGCCAGCAGCACTCAGCCCCAGCATTTT	CASSTQPQHF
TRBV5-4	TRBJ2-7	-	-	TGTGCCAGCAGCTTGGGCAGTGCCTACGAGCAGTACTTC	CASSLGSAYEQYF
TRBV5-5	TRBJ1-2	-	-	TGTGCCAGCAGCTTGTCTGGACAGACTCGGTCCTACACCTTC	CASSLSGQTRSYTF
TRBV28	TRBJ2-7	TRBD1	-	TGTGCCAGCAGTTTATGGGGCGGGACAGGGGGCTACGAGCAGTACTTC	CASSLWGGTGGYEQYF
TRBV28	TRBJ2-7	TRBD2	few	TGTGCCAGCAGTTTAGGGGAGCGGGAGTTAAGCGAGCAGTACTTC	CASSLGERELSEQYF
TRBV10-3	TRBJ2-2	-	-	TGTGCCACAAGGTCCCCAGGAAACACCGGGGAGCTGTTTTTT	CATRSPGNTGELFF
TRBV28	TRBJ2-3	-	-	TGTGCCAGCAGCCCGGTTGAGGTGATTAGCACAGATACGCAGTATTTT	CASSPVEVISTDTQYF
TRBV3-1/TRBV3-2	TRBJ1-1	-	-	TGTGCCAGCAGCTTAAGGGTACCAATGACCACTGAAGCTTTCTTT	CASSLRVPMTTEAFF
TRBV10-3	TRBJ2-2	-	once	TGTGCCATCAGTGTCCTAGATACCGGGGAGCTGTTTTTT	CAISVLDTGELFF
TRBV7-9	TRBJ1-2	-	-	TGTGCCAGCAGCCCGCTCGTTAACTATGGCTACACCTTC	CASSPLVNYGYTF
TRBV3-1/TRBV3-2	TRBJ2-1	-	-	TGTGCCAGCAGCCAAGAGATCACCAGGCGGCACAATGAGCAGTTCTTC	CASSQEITRRHNEQFF
TRBV28	TRBJ1-1	TRBD1	-	TGTGCCAGCAGTTACCGGGACAGCATTAACACTGAAGCTTTCTTT	CASSYRDSINTEAFF
TRBV24-1	TRBJ2-2	TRBD2	-	TGTGCCACCAGTCGGTTAGCGGGGGACACCGGGGAGCTGTTTTTT	CATSRLAGDTGELFF
TRBV6-5	TRBJ1-4	-	-	TGTGCCAGCAGTTATGACTCAACTAATGAAAAACTGTTTTTT	CASSYDSTNEKLFF
TRBV28	TRBJ1-6	TRBD1	-	TGTGCCACCGAGGACAGGGCTTATTTCCATAATTCACCCCTCCACTTT	CATEDRAYFHNSPLHF
TRBV18	TRBJ2-7	TRBD2	-	TGTGCCAGCTCACCCGAAGCGGGGGGCTCCTACGAGCAGTACTTC	CASSPEAGGSYEQYF
TRBV11-2	TRBJ2-7	TRBD2	-	TGTGCCAGCAGCCACATTAAAACTAAGGGAGGGGTTTACGAGCAGTACTTC	CASSHIKTKGGVYEQYF
TRBV30	TRBJ1-6	-	few	TGTGCCTGGAGTGACCGTCGGTGGACAGATAATTCACCCCTCCACTTT	CAWSDRRWTDNSPLHF
TRBV7-9	TRBJ2-3	TRBD2	-	TGTGCCAGCAGCTTACTAGCGGGGGGTGGAGATACGCAGTATTTT	CASSLLAGGGDTQYF
TRBV11-2	TRBJ1-2	-	-	TGTGCCAGCAGCCCCGGGGGGGGTAACTATGGCTACACCTTC	CASSPGGGNYGYTF
TRBV19	TRBJ1-6	-	-	TGTGCCAGTAGTCACCCGGCGGAGGGTTCACCCCTCCACTTT	CASSHPAEGSPLHF
TRBV28	TRBJ1-5	TRBD1	-	TGTGCCAGCAGTACAGACAGGGTTGGAGTGTTCAATCAGCCCCAGCATTTT	CASSTDRVGVFNQPQHF
TRBV6-1	TRBJ1-2	-	few	TGTGCCAGCAGTGAACTAACAGGACCCAACTATGGCTACACCTTC	CASSELTGPNYGYTF
TRBV7-9	TRBJ1-2	-	-	TGTGCCAGCAGCTTTCTTCCCCTCCAGGTGGATGGCTACACCTTC	CASSFLPLQVDGYTF
TRBV7-9	TRBJ2-1	TRBD2	-	TGTGCCAGCAGCCCAAAGACTAGCGGGGGATTTTACAATGAGCAGTTCTTC	CASSPKTSGGFYNEQFF